This entry features one T cell receptor (beta chain) sequence. The sample comes from a study of blood T cell repertoires in COVID-19. The overall study: Samples taken during acute and convalescent COVID-19 were collected in the United States, Italy and Spain.

V lost 1 base to trimming and J lost 1 base, with 13 bases between them. Germline CDR1 and CDR2: ENHRY and SYGVKD. The CDR3 has 16 amino acids. Method: immunoSEQ multiplex PCR; TCRdb's copy keeps in-frame clones and lacks some. This table has approximately 180,000 clones, around 76% appearing once. V usage is TRBV10-3 and J usage is TRBJ1-1; weak D call: TRBD1 (6 bases). The specimen sequenced was peripheral blood. This TCR was recovered from a woman in her seventies with acute or convalescent COVID-19. The CDR3 is CAISELQGGTNTEAFF. CDR3 DNA: TGTGCCATCAGTGAGTTACAGGGAGGGACGAACACTGAAGCTTTCTTT.